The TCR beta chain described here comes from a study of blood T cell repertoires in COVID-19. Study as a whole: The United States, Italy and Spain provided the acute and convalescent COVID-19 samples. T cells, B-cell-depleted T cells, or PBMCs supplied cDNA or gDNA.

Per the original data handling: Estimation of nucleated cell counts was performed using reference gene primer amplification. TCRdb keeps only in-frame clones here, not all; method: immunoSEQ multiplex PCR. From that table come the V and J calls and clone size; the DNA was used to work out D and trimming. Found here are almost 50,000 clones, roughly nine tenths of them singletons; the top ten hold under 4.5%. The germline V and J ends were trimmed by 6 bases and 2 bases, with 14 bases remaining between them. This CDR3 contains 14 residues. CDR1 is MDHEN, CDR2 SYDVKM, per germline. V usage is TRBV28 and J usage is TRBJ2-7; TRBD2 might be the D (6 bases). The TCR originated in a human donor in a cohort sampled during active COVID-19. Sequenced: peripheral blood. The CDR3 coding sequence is TGTGCCAGCAGCCGCGGGACCCGCCCCTACGAGCAGTACTTC. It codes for CASSRGTRPYEQYF.